This T cell receptor beta chain came from a study of T cells after yellow fever vaccination (dated by TCRdb to between 2019 and 2020). The study in broad terms: Libraries from fractions with low cell numbers were prepared with the SMART-Seq v4 Ultra Low Input RNA kit. Bulk TCR alpha and beta repertoires were sequenced longitudinally to track T-cell clones before and after primary and booster YFV17D yellow fever vaccination. Bulk PBMC replicates and cell subsets were isolated from blood drawn at multiple timepoints before and after both primary and secondary immunization. The cohort comprised two healthy male donors, one aged 18 to 29 and one aged 30 to 40 years. Study-wide conclusions, independent of this receptor: Only a couple of donors were included in the study, so the extent to which the findings can be generalized is limited. Computational filtering was required because FACS-sorted repertoires could contain abundant contaminating clonotypes from the bulk population. A small fraction of clonotypes showed up in both the CD4 and CD8 compartments, probably as a result of convergent recombination. Compared with the primary T-cell response, the secondary T-cell response was weaker but faster, peaking on day 5 rather than day 15. Most clones expanded after primary vaccination (approximately 95% of CD4 and over 80% of CD8) were re-detected after the booster, suggesting that broad memory maintenance occurred.

The meaning of the sample's treatment or condition label: live attenuated yellow fever vaccine strain. A standard Ficoll-Paque protocol was used to isolate PBMCs from peripheral blood. CD4 and CD8 T-cell fractions were isolated with Dynabeads CD4 and CD8 positive selection kits. TriZol was used to extract RNA from bulk PBMCs, CD4 and CD8 fractions, and dextramer-positive and dextramer-negative fractions. This clonotype occurred many times. Its antigen target is currently unknown. Per-nucleotide qualities are absent, and no much larger clonotype sits a single base away. TCR cDNA was synthesized by 5'RACE template switching, which introduced a universal primer site and unique molecular identifiers. cDNA synthesis was primed from both the TCR alpha and TCR beta constant segments. Library amplification involved two PCR steps, and the second step added sample barcodes and sequencing adapters. Sequencing of libraries was done on Illumina HiSeq 2500 (2x100 bp) or NovaSeq (2x150 bp). The authors' analysis ran thus. MIGEC was used to demultiplex reads and collapse the reads into UMI consensus sequences, and MiXCR was used for V(D)J alignment. Vaccine-responding clonotypes were defined with edgeR using replicate PBMC samples, requiring FDR below 0.01 and a log2 fold change above 5 up to day 15. Each bulk clonotype received a CD4 or CD8 identity based on whether the sequenced CD4 or CD8 repertoire contained that clonotype at higher abundance. The public sequencing data were trimmed at Q25 with fastp and processed into clonotypes with MiXCR by TCRdb, which kept only in-frame beta chains. Every entry covers one CDR3 protein and lists the most common genes and DNA from its rows. V and J calls and clone size were set by TCRdb, not the authors. The table for this sample lists around 140,000 distinct CDR3 sequences; 7.7% of them were counted only once. Roughly 0.77% of the sample belongs to the ten largest clones.

The TCR comes from a man younger than 40 who received the YFV17D yellow fever vaccine. Sequencing was performed on CD4+ T cells sorted from PBMCs, taken 5 days after the yellow fever booster vaccination.

The bases read TGCAGTGCTAGAGTAGGGCCCCGGAGACAGTCTGAGACCCAGTACTTC. Translated, it gives CSARVGPRRQSETQYF. Recombination connected TRBV20-1 to TRBJ2-5, with TRBD1 tentatively as D gene (5 bases match). Including cysteine and phenylalanine, the CDR3 has 16 amino acids. Just CDR3 DNA is preserved here, 48 bases in frame from base 1. The junction carries 20 bases between V and J, which are trimmed by 1 base and 5 bases respectively. CDR1 and CDR2, per the germline V gene (reference sequence), are DFQATT and SNEGSKA.